This TCR beta chain was obtained from a study of immune evolution from preneoplasia to lung adenocarcinoma. General study results and limits: T cell clonality was higher in KRAS-mutant than EGFR-mutant or wild-type nodules. Later-stage lesions seemingly showed higher T cell density and diversity than normal lung.

This clone was seen a few times. Its antigen remains unknown. The CDR3 sequence is 15 residues long. Per the germline V gene, CDR1 is LGHNA and CDR2 is YNFKEQ. Trimming stripped 0 bases from V and 0 bases from J, with 8 bases between. The data were produced by immunoSEQ multiplex PCR, yet TCRdb's version contains in-frame clones alone and is incomplete. The sample yields some 41,000 clones, over 75% seen once. After pathologic assessment, macro-dissection selected premalignant or tumor cells for extraction. The clonotype comes from a person in their sixties with lung adenocarcinoma. The V gene is TRBV4-2, the J gene TRBJ1-2, with unresolved D. The sequencing input was FFPE invasive lung adenocarcinoma tissue. Here the CDR3 reads CASSQDSLSNYGYTF. The CDR3 nucleotides read TGTGCCAGCAGCCAAGATAGCTTATCTAACTATGGCTACACCTTC.